One and the same sample provided the 8 T cell receptor beta chains below, sequenced in a study of tumor-infiltrating lymphocytes in glioblastoma multiforme. Multiple V-beta primers and a C-beta primer amplified TCRB from RNA. One entry per CDR3 protein, called by TCRdb with MiXCR from the multiplex PCR reads. The top ten hold over 35% of the sample, which has about 15,000 distinct CDR3 sequences, 65% to 75% seen once. The source material was brain tumor tissue. Receptor source: a male donor with glioblastoma.

The V call is TRBV12-3 or TRBV12-4, the J call TRBJ1-2, with 8 bases that match TRBD1. The ends lost 9 bases at V and 3 bases at J; junction bases unmatched: 6. The CDR3 is 13 residues long. The DNA for the CDR3 is TGTGCCAGTACCCTGGACAGGGACTATGGCTACACCTTC. Protein: CASTLDRDYGYTF.

Remarks on this clonotype: At one of its ends the junction is not consistent with the germline gene, which may arise from a read error. The genes are TRBV6-5 and TRBJ1-1; D is unclear. Germline CDR1 MNHEY, CDR2 SVGAGI. The CDR3 has 13 residues. The CDR3 spells CASRLTANAEAFF. CDR3 sequence (DNA): TGTGCTAGCAGGTTGACGGCGAACGCTGAAGCTTTCTTT.

This clonotype was found a few times. CDR3 sequence reads: CASSQDGTINEQFF. For the CDR3, the DNA is TGTGCCAGCAGCCAAGATGGGACGATCAATGAGCAGTTCTTC. The gene calls are TRBV4-2 and TRBJ2-1, with D tentatively TRBD1 or TRBD2 (5 bases each). With 0 bases removed from V and 6 bases from J, the gap between germline ends came to 9 bases. The CDR3 length is 14 residues. The V gene's germline CDR1 is LGHNA and CDR2 YNFKEQ.

The genes are TRBV6-6 and TRBJ1-3; TRBD1 might be the D (6 bases). CDR1 and CDR2 (germline): MNHNY, SVGAGI (reference sequence). CDR3 length: 15 amino acids. Deletions cut 4 bases from V and 3 bases from J, with 13 bases between. This CDR3 is CASSLGRGYGNTIYF. The DNA of the CDR3 is TGTGCCAGCAGTTTGGGCAGGGGCTATGGAAACACCATATATTTT.

The rearrangement uses TRBV7-3 and TRBJ2-1; 9 positions agree with TRBD1. Germline CDR1 is SGHTA and CDR2 is FQGTGA. V was pared by 5 bases and J by 6 bases, with 8 bases of the junction left unmatched. This CDR3 region has 15 residues. In nucleotides, the CDR3 is TGTGCCAGCAGCGAGACAGGGGGACGTCTCAATGAGCAGTTCTTC. Its protein is CASSETGGRLNEQFF.

This chain joins TRBV5-1 and TRBJ1-5, with unresolved D. In germline, CDR1 is SGHRS, CDR2 YFSETQ. The length of the CDR3 is 15 residues. V gave up 1 base and J gave up 3 bases, with 11 bases separating them. CDR3 protein: CASSLNPGVNQPQHF. Written as DNA, the CDR3 is TGCGCCAGCAGCTTGAACCCAGGAGTCAATCAGCCCCAGCATTTT.

The CDR3 nucleotides read TGTGCCAGCAGAGGTAGAGATTGGGACTCGAACACCGGGGAGCTGTTTTTT. Its translation: CASRGRDWDSNTGELFF. V gene TRBV6-5 combines with J gene TRBJ2-2, with D possibly TRBD2 on 6 matching bases. Germline CDR1 and CDR2: MNHEY and SVGAGI. Deletions cut 6 bases from V and 0 bases from J, with 17 bases between. The CDR3 length is 17 residues.

The genes are TRBV20-1 and TRBJ2-7; 9 bases are shared with TRBD1. From germline, CDR1 is DFQATT and CDR2 SNEGSKA (reference sequence). J lost 7 bases, V lost 3 bases, and 13 bases had no gene match. This CDR3 is built from 15 residues. This CDR3 reads CSARDEGQGIGEQYF. The DNA for the CDR3 is TGCAGTGCTAGGGACGAGGGACAGGGAATTGGGGAGCAGTACTTC.